Listed below are T cell receptor beta chains from one sample, sequenced in a study of patients and donors after allogeneic stem cell transplantation. Each CDR3 protein is one row after TCRdb ran MiXCR on the RT-PCR reads. Among roughly 1,300 distinct CDR3 sequences listed, roughly 30% were seen once. Source material: blood, either unsorted or a sorted T cell fraction (not recorded which). The receptors here all came from a human donor who was either an allogeneic HSCT recipient or a stem cell or donor lymphocyte infusion donor (not recorded which). It is not recorded whose cells these are; they may come from a transplant donor. CDR3s include the opening cysteine and the closing phenylalanine or tryptophan. D genes are given only for firm matches. Size is stated for part of the rows, as once, few or many counts, or as a class when the clone is expanded.

d_call j_call clone_size v_call cdr3_nt cdr3_aa
. TRBJ2-1 medium-sized TRBV12-1 TGTGCCAGCAGCCCTGCAATAGCGGGAGCCAGAACGGGGAATGAGCAGTTCTTC CASSPAIAGARTGNEQFF
. TRBJ2-5 . TRBV5-6 TGTGCCAGCAGCAGGGATGGGGGCTGGGAGACCCAGTACTTC CASSRDGGWETQYF
. TRBJ2-1 . TRBV11-3 TGTGCCAGCAGCTTAGTTCTTGAGCAGTTCTTC CASSLVLEQFF
TRBD1 TRBJ1-2 . TRBV5-1 TGCGCCAGCAGCGCAACCCCGGGACAGTATGGCTACACCTTC CASSATPGQYGYTF
TRBD1 TRBJ1-1 . TRBV12-3/TRBV12-4 TGTGCCAGCAGTTGGGACAGGAACACTGAAGCTTTCTTT CASSWDRNTEAFF
. TRBJ2-1 large TRBV20-1 TGCAGTGCTAGAGGGCGGGCAGGGCATGAGCAGTTCTTC CSARGRAGHEQFF
. TRBJ2-5 few TRBV7-2 TGTGCCAGCAGCGGCAGCCGAGTTGCGGAGACCCAGTACTTC CASSGSRVAETQYF
. TRBJ1-2 few TRBV29-1 TGCAGCGTTGAGTACATCGAACCTCTATGGAGCTACACCTTC CSVEYIEPLWSYTF
. TRBJ1-1 . TRBV7-2 TGTGCCAGCAGCTCCGGACCCGGGAACACTGAAGCTTTCTTT CASSSGPGNTEAFF
. TRBJ1-1 medium-sized TRBV10-3 TGTGCCATCAGTGTGGGCGGAACTGAAGCTTTCTTT CAISVGGTEAFF
TRBD2 TRBJ2-7 . TRBV28 TGTGCCAGCAGTTTAGAAGAACTAGCGGGGAGCTCCTACGAGCAGTACTTC CASSLEELAGSSYEQYF
. TRBJ2-7 . TRBV6-2/TRBV6-3 TGTGCCAGCAGTCGGGACTCCTACGAGCAGTACTTC CASSRDSYEQYF
TRBD2 TRBJ2-1 large TRBV7-2 TGTGCCAGCAGCACTAGCGAGGGCCCCTACAATGAGCAGTTCTTC CASSTSEGPYNEQFF
. TRBJ2-3 . TRBV7-2 TGTGCCAGCAGCTTGGGCGAGGGACGAGGCCCAGATACGCAGTATTTT CASSLGEGRGPDTQYF
. TRBJ2-1 . TRBV4-3 TGCGCCAGCAGCCAAGATCTCCTCAACAATGAGCAGTTCTTC CASSQDLLNNEQFF
. TRBJ2-2 . TRBV5-6 TGTGCCAGCAGCTATGAGGGCTTCGGGGAGCTGTTTTTT CASSYEGFGELFF
. TRBJ1-1 . TRBV15 TGTGCCACCAGCAGAGAAGTGGGGACGGATCAAGCTTTCTTT CATSREVGTDQAFF
. TRBJ2-3 . TRBV2 TGTGCCAGCAATCTGGCAGGGATCACAGATACGCAGTATTTT CASNLAGITDTQYF
. TRBJ2-1 few TRBV7-6 TGTGCCAGCAGCTTAGGTGCTGTGGTTGCGATCTCCTACAATGAGCAGTTCTTC CASSLGAVVAISYNEQFF
. TRBJ2-2 medium-sized TRBV18 TGTGCCAGCTCACCACGCGAGCACGCCGGGGAGCTGTTTTTT CASSPREHAGELFF
TRBD2 TRBJ2-3 once TRBV20-1 TGCAGTGCTAAAGGACTAGTCTCAGATACGCAGTATTTT CSAKGLVSDTQYF
. TRBJ1-4 . TRBV20-1 TGCAGTGCTAGGGGTGCAACTAATGAAAAACTGTTTTTT CSARGATNEKLFF
. TRBJ2-1 large TRBV6-5 TGTGCCAGCAGTTATGGGCACGATTCGTACAATGAGCAGTTCTTC CASSYGHDSYNEQFF
TRBD1 TRBJ1-1 medium-sized TRBV5-1 TGCGCCAGCAGCTTCAGACAGGGAGCGAGCACTGAAGCTTTCTTT CASSFRQGASTEAFF
. TRBJ1-5 once TRBV5-6 TGTGCCAGCAGCCGTCGTGGGGAGCCCCAGCATTTT CASSRRGEPQHF
TRBD1 TRBJ2-1 large TRBV11-1 TGTGCCAGCAGCCCGACAGGGGGCCGGGTCAATGAGCAGTTCTTC CASSPTGGRVNEQFF
. TRBJ1-1 medium-sized TRBV10-2 TGCGCCAGCGGGTTAGGGAACACTGAAGCTTTCTTT CASGLGNTEAFF
. TRBJ2-6 medium-sized TRBV3-1 TGTGCCAGCAGCCAAGAGGCCGGGTCCGGGGCCAACGTCCTGACTTTC CASSQEAGSGANVLTF
. TRBJ2-1 few TRBV6-2/TRBV6-3 TGTGCCAGCAGTCCAGGGCCCAATGAGCAGTTCTTC CASSPGPNEQFF
. TRBJ2-5 large TRBV5-5 TGTGCCAGCAGCAAGGGGATTACCCAGTACTTC CASSKGITQYF
TRBD1 TRBJ1-1 . TRBV18 TGTGCCAGCTCGTCCACGGGGCGACAGGGCGGCCCTGAAGCTTTCTTT CASSSTGRQGGPEAFF
. TRBJ1-1 . TRBV11-2 TGTGCCAGCAGCTTACTTTATTACACTGAAGCTTTCTTT CASSLLYYTEAFF
. TRBJ2-1 few TRBV11-2 TGTGCCAGCAGCACAGACAGGACACGGGGGCAGTTCTTC CASSTDRTRGQFF
. TRBJ1-1 . TRBV7-2 TGTGCCAGCAGCGCCAACAGGATCGGCGTAACTGAAGCTTTCTTT CASSANRIGVTEAFF
. TRBJ1-1 . TRBV12-3/TRBV12-4 TGTGCCAGCACCCCTTTGGGCACTGAAGCTTTCTTT CASTPLGTEAFF
TRBD1 TRBJ1-2 . TRBV6-2/TRBV6-3 TGTGCCAGCGTCCGACAGGGGGCTGGCTATGGCTACACCTTC CASVRQGAGYGYTF
TRBD1 TRBJ1-1 . TRBV4-3 TGCGCCAGCAGCCAAGCAGGGACAGGGCGTATGGCTTTCTTT CASSQAGTGRMAFF
. TRBJ2-7 . TRBV28 TGTGCCAGCAGTTTCGGCCTACGCGAGCAGTACTTC CASSFGLREQYF
. TRBJ2-1 . TRBV7-2 TGTGCCAGCAGCTTAAAAGGCAGGGAGTACAATGAGCAGTTCTTC CASSLKGREYNEQFF
. TRBJ1-5 . TRBV6-1 TGTGCCAGCAGAGGCGGGGTCAATCAGCCCCAGCATTTT CASRGGVNQPQHF
. TRBJ2-7 . TRBV21-1 TGTGCCAGCAGCGCTAACTACGAGCAGTACTTC CASSANYEQYF
TRBD1 TRBJ1-2 large TRBV7-2 TGTGCCAGCAGCCCTCAGGGGACAGGGAAATATGGCTACACCTTC CASSPQGTGKYGYTF
. TRBJ2-5 few TRBV29-1 TGCAGCGTTGAGAGTGAAGAGACCCAGTACTTC CSVESEETQYF
TRBD2 TRBJ2-1 . TRBV7-2 TGTGCCAGCAGCAATAGCGGGAGCGGTGAGCAGTTCTTC CASSNSGSGEQFF
. TRBJ2-7 medium-sized TRBV27 TGTGCCAGCAGTTTGGCCGTTGGTTACGAGCAGTACTTC CASSLAVGYEQYF
TRBD1 TRBJ1-5 few TRBV6-2/TRBV6-3 TGTGCCAGCAGCCCCGGACAGGGGAGCAATCAGCCCCAGCATTTT CASSPGQGSNQPQHF
TRBD1 TRBJ2-1 . TRBV7-2 TGTGCCAGCAGTTTTGGACAGGGGAGTGATGAGCAGTTCTTC CASSFGQGSDEQFF
. TRBJ1-2 once TRBV29-1 TGCAGCGTTGCTCGGGGGCAAGGCTACACCTTC CSVARGQGYTF